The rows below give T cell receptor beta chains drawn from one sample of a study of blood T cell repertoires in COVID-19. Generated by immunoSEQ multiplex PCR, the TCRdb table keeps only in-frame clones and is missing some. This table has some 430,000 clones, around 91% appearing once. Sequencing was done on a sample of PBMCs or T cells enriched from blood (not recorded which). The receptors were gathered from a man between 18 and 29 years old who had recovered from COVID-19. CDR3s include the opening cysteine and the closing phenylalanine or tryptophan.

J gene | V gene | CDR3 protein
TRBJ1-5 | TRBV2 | CASSEGPVQRGSQPQHF
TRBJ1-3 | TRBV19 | CASSADQGSGNTIYF
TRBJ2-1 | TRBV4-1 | CASSHRDRGVYNEQFF
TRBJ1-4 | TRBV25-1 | CASSGGGVNEKLFF
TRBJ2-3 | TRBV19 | CASSITFAGDTQYF
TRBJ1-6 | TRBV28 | CASSPTWGGNSPLHF
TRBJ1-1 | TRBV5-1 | CASSFSVGGGTEAFF
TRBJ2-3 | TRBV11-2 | CASSLDYRSDTQYF
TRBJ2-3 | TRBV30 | CAWSAPTSGSTDTQYF
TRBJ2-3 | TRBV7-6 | CASSSLGGKVTDTQYF
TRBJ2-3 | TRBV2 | CASSAGPARADTQYF
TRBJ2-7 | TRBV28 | CASRPTGRDEQYF
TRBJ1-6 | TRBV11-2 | CASSLDFINSPLHF
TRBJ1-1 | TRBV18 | CASSPGAQGTEAFF
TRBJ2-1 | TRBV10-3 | CAISESSGTGQNEQFF
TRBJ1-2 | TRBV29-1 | CSGLQGADGYTF
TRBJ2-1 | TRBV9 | CASSLDREQFF
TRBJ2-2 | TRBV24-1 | CATSGRPGRRESHTGELFF
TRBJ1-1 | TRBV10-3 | CAIKGTANTEAFF
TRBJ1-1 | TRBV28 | CASSWQGARGTEAFF
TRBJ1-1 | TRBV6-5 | CASGSGYDTEAFF
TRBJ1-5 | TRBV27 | CASSLSRGGNQPQHF
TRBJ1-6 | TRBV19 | CASSIDRGPAALHF
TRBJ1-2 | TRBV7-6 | CASSFGDRNYGYTF
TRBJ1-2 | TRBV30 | CAWKRNRNENYGYTF
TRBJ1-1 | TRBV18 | CASSGQVNTEAFF
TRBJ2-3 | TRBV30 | CAWSVGQTDTQYF
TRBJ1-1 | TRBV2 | CASSLRAGTEAFF
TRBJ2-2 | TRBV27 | CASSPAGTSGRDTGELFF
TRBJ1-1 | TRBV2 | CASSASKGRLYSFF
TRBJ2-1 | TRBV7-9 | CASSYGPSGMTYNEQFF
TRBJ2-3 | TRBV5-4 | CASSLGGGPADTQYF
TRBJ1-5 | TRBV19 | CASSRARPYSNQPQHF
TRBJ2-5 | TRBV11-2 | CASSSRGAKGQETQYF
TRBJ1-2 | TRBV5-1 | CASSRWATDYGYTF
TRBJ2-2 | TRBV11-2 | CASSQKGQVFF
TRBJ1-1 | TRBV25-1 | CASSSFGDSTEAFF
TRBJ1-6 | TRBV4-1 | CASSRVLTGGAWDSPLHF
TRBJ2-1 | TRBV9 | CASSVGSLSNEQFF
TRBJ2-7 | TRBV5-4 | CASTLSGGREQYF
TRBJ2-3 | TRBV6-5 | CASSSGLAGTDTQYF
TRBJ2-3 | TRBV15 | CATKERNTDTQYF
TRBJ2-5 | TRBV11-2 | CASSSSASLGTQYF
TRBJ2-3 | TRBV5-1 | CASSLGPGGRDTQYF
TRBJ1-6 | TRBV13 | CASSLDRGLSSPLHF
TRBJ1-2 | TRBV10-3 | CAISESTRVYGYTF
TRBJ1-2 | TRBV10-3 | CAISESPAQGAIPNYGYTF
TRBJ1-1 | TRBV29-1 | CSVEYTGNTEAFF
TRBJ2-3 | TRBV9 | CASSVGSWVSQDTDTQYF
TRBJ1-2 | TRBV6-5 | CASETGTGGSYGYTF
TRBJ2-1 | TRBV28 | CASRDTGVYNEQFF
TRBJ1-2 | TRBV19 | CASSRTEELQNNYGWGYTF
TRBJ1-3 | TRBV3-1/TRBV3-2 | CASSRTGPSSGNTIYF
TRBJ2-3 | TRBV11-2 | CASSLFGDRDWNTQYF
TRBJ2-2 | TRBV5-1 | CASSLELAGSGELFF
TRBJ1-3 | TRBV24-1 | CATSDRDSFSGNTIYF
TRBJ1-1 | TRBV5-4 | CASSLKDRIHTEAFF
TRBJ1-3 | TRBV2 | CASSVSRGSGNTIYF
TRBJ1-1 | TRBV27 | CASSFAGNTEAFF